The 23 T cell receptor beta chains below come from one sample, sequenced in a study of graft-versus-host responses after intestinal transplantation (dated by TCRdb to about 2021). Their recognized antigens are unknown. Library preparation used the immunoSEQ multiplex PCR assay. TCRdb obtained this table from immuneACCESS and retained in-frame rearrangements with V and J assigned. These tables miss some clones; where compared with another copy, unresolved V genes account for less than half of the shortfall, and the remainder is unexplained. The table for this sample lists approximately 70,000 clones; 84% of them were counted only once. Together, the top ten hold approximately 0.39% of the sample. The sample's time point label, in plain terms: cells obtained before transplantation from donor or recipient. Sequences were derived from unstimulated CD4+ T cells sorted from spleen or lymph node cells, sampled before transplant. These receptors all come from a human donor who was the organ donor for an intestinal transplant.

This chain connects TRBV28 to TRBJ2-7; 8 bases map to TRBD1. The V segment lost 4 bases and the J segment 3 bases; nucleotides outside the gene matches: 8. From germline, CDR1 is MDHEN and CDR2 SYDVKM. The CDR3 contains 15 residues. CDR3 loop: CASSSPSQGGYEQYV. The CDR3 bases are TGTGCCAGCAGTTCGCCCTCACAGGGGGGCTACGAGCAGTACGTC.

This chain connects TRBV21-1 to TRBJ1-1; the D call in the table, TRBD1, was not verified against the DNA. TRBV21-1 is annotated as a pseudogene. The CDR3 spans 15 residues. DNA of the CDR3: TGTGCCAGCAGCAAAGATAGACAGGTGAACACTGAAGCTTTCTTT. The encoded protein is CASSKDRQVNTEAFF.

This clone was seen a single time. The rearrangement uses TRBV2 and TRBJ2-2; D is perhaps TRBD2 (6 bases). The V and J ends lost 6 bases and 6 bases respectively, with 11 bases between them. CDR3 size: 13 residues. CDR1 is SNHLY and CDR2 is FYNNEI in the germline V gene. This CDR3 reads CASRGGGSGELFF. In DNA, the CDR3 is TGTGCCAGCAGGGGAGGTGGTTCCGGGGAGCTGTTTTTT.

This rearrangement joins TRBV2 to TRBJ2-7; D possibly corresponds to TRBD1 (5 bases). This CDR3 spans 16 amino acids. V was trimmed by 3 bases and J by 4 bases, leaving 19 bases between them. CDR1 SNHLY and CDR2 FYNNEI come from the germline V gene. The CDR3 protein is CASSDDRQGVLYEQYV. CDR3 DNA sequence: TGTGCCAGCAGTGACGATCGGCAGGGCGTGTTGTACGAGCAGTACGTC.

This rearrangement joins TRBV5-6 to TRBJ1-5, with 12 nucleotides matching TRBD1. Germline V gene sequence: CDR1 SGHDT, CDR2 YYEEEE. The CDR3 contains 15 residues. Trimming at V came to 0 bases and at J to 7 bases, leaving 2 bases not matched to a gene. CDR3 nucleotide sequence: TGTGCCAGCAGCTTGGGGGACAGGGGGCACCAGCCCCAGCATTTT. It yields the protein CASSLGDRGHQPQHF.

The V gene is TRBV9, the J gene TRBJ2-1; tentatively, D is TRBD1 (5 bases). The CDR3 sequence is 13 residues long. Per the germline V gene, CDR1 is SGDLS and CDR2 is YYNGEE. With 5 bases removed from V and 4 bases from J, the gap between germline ends came to 10 bases. The DNA of the CDR3 is TGTGCCAGCAGTGACAGACAGTACAATGAGCAGTTCTTC. Translating it yields CASSDRQYNEQFF. Variable domain in full (rest from reference TRBV9 and TRBJ2-1): DSGVTQTPKHLITATGQRVTLRCSPRSGDLSVYWYQQSLDQGLQFLIQYYNGEERAKGNILERFSAQQFPDLHSELNLSSLELGDSALYFCASSDRQYNEQFFGPGTRLTVL.

The genes are TRBV28 and TRBJ2-2; a weak D match, TRBD2 (7 bases). Trimming took 7 bases from V and 3 from J, leaving 18 bases between them. There are 16 residues in the CDR3. Germline loops: CDR1 MDHEN, CDR2 SYDVKM. The CDR3 sequence: CASTTPGGSDTGELFF. In nucleotides, the CDR3 is TGTGCCAGCACGACCCCGGGGGGCTCGGACACCGGGGAGCTGTTTTTT.

The chain uses TRBV28 and TRBJ1-2; D remains unclear. From germline, CDR1 is MDHEN and CDR2 SYDVKM. The CDR3 spans 12 residues. Trimming took off 8 bases at V and 4 bases at J, with 11 bases between the two ends. The CDR3: CASGGYIYGYTF. For the CDR3, the DNA is TGTGCCAGCGGCGGCTACATCTATGGCTACACCTTC.

V gene TRBV18 combines with J gene TRBJ1-5; TRBD1 aligns across 8 bases. The ends lost 5 bases at V and 1 base at J; junction bases unmatched: 4. CDR3 length: 15 amino acids. CDR1 is KGHSH, CDR2 LQKENI, per germline. CDR3 amino acids: CASSSGQGSNQPQHF. Here the CDR3 DNA reads TGTGCCAGCTCATCCGGACAGGGCAGCAATCAGCCCCAGCATTTT.

V gene TRBV6-1 combines with J gene TRBJ1-4; 11 bases map to TRBD1. Germline V CDR1 and CDR2: MNHNS, SASEGT. V gave up 6 bases and J gave up 4 bases; unmatched junction bases: 4. The CDR3 runs to 15 residues. In DNA, the CDR3 is TGTGCCAGCAGGGGACAGGGGGACTATAATGAAAAACTGTTTTTT. Amino acids: CASRGQGDYNEKLFF.

This clone was counted between two and nine times. The V call is TRBV28, the J call TRBJ1-1; 7 nucleotides align to TRBD1. V trimming: 3 bases; J trimming: 8 bases; junction bases outside the gene matches: 0. The germline V gene encodes CDR1 MDHEN and CDR2 SYDVKM. The CDR3 spans 11 residues. CDR3 nucleotides: TGTGCCAGCAGTTTGACAGGGGAAGCTTTCTTT. Amino acid sequence: CASSLTGEAFF.

This clone was detected only a few times. The V gene is TRBV5-6, the J gene TRBJ2-7; 9 bases match TRBD1. J gave up 3 bases and V 0 bases, and 4 bases lay outside the gene matches. The CDR3 spans 15 residues. Germline CDR1 is SGHDT and CDR2 is YYEEEE. This CDR3 is CASSLVGQGSYEQYV. CDR3 coding DNA: TGTGCCAGCAGCTTGGTCGGACAGGGGAGCTACGAGCAGTACGTC.

This chain links TRBV5-1 with TRBJ1-2; D is possibly TRBD1 (6 bases). This CDR3 contains 15 residues. Deletions cut 4 bases from V and 8 bases from J, with 21 bases between. Germline V gene sequence: CDR1 SGHRS, CDR2 YFSETQ. The CDR3 sequence is CASSLTGWGPEGYTF. The CDR3 DNA reads TGCGCCAGCAGCCTTACAGGGTGGGGCCCTGAGGGCTACACCTTC.

The V gene is TRBV2, the J gene TRBJ1-1; D gene unclear. The CDR3 has 13 amino acids. V was trimmed by 9 bases and J by 1 base, leaving 12 bases between them. Germline-derived CDR1 and CDR2 are SNHLY and FYNNEI. CDR3 protein: CASKGLQNTEAFF. Here the CDR3 DNA reads TGTGCCAGTAAAGGACTCCAGAACACTGAAGCTTTCTTT.

The rearrangement links TRBV7-9 to TRBJ1-2; no reliable D call. Germline CDR1 SEHNR, CDR2 FQNEAQ (reference sequence). Trimming cost V 4 bases and J 6 bases, with 12 bases left between them. This CDR3 spans 13 amino acids. The CDR3 spells CASSYPSVDGYTF. The DNA for the CDR3 is TGTGCCAGCAGCTACCCGAGTGTGGATGGCTACACCTTC.

This chain links TRBV27 with TRBJ2-3, with 10 bases identical to TRBD2. The CDR3 extends over 15 amino acids. CDR1 and CDR2 (germline): MNHEY, SMNVEV (reference sequence). V lost 3 bases, J lost 6 bases, and 6 bases stayed unmatched. The CDR3: CASSFGLAAQDTQYF. CDR3 DNA: TGTGCCAGCAGTTTCGGACTAGCGGCTCAGGATACGCAGTATTTT.

This rearrangement joins TRBV19 to TRBJ1-2; TRBD1 matches 7 bases. This CDR3 comprises 13 residues. From germline, CDR1 is LNHDA and CDR2 SQIVND (reference sequence). The trim removed 4 bases at V and 4 bases at J, leaving 3 bases unmatched. CDR3 coding DNA: TGTGCCAGTAGTACCGGACAGGCCTATGGCTACACCTTC. Amino acids: CASSTGQAYGYTF.

This clone was seen only a few times. This chain connects TRBV7-9 to TRBJ2-6, with D unresolved. The V and J ends lost 3 bases and 1 base respectively, with 10 bases between them. The CDR3 has 16 amino acids. The germline CDR1 and CDR2 sequences are SEHNR and FQNEAQ (reference sequence). CDR3 bases: TGTGCCAGCAGCTTCACCTCGGTATCTGGGGCCAACGTCCTGACTTTC. Protein: CASSFTSVSGANVLTF.

This chain joins TRBV28 and TRBJ1-2, with a tentative D call TRBD1 (6 bases). Trimming removed 6 bases from V and 5 bases from J, with 10 bases in between. CDR1 is MDHEN, CDR2 SYDVKM, per germline. The CDR3 runs to 12 residues. For the CDR3, the DNA is TGTGCCAGCAGAAACAGGGCATATGGCTACACCTTC. Translating gives CASRNRAYGYTF.

The gene calls are TRBV30 and TRBJ1-1; 7 nucleotides line up with TRBD1. Germline assignment: CDR1 GTSNPN and CDR2 SVGIG (reference sequence). CDR3 size: 14 residues. With 3 bases clipped from V and 11 bases from J, the junction kept 15 bases outside the gene matches. CDR3 coding DNA: TGTGCCTGGAGAGCACCTGGGACAGTCTTATCGGCTTTCTTT. This translates into CAWRAPGTVLSAFF.

This chain uses TRBV29-1 with TRBJ2-4; 8 bases are shared with TRBD2. The germline V gene encodes CDR1 SQVTM and CDR2 ANQGSEA. The CDR3 contains 13 residues. The CDR3 region has the DNA TGCGGGGCCGGGGGGGCATCCAAAAACATTCAGTACTTC. This encodes CGAGGASKNIQYF. The full variable domain, with the rest looked up from reference TRBV29-1 and TRBJ2-4, is SAVISQKPSRDICQRGTSLTIQCQVDSQVTMMFWYRQQPGQSLTLIATANQGSEATYESGFVIDKFPISRPNLTFSTLTVSNMSPEDSSIYLCGAGGASKNIQYFGAGTRLSVL.

J is TRBJ1-2 and V is TRBV28, with 7 positions matching TRBD1. CDR1 is MDHEN, CDR2 SYDVKM, per germline. This CDR3 region has 14 residues. J lost 6 bases, V lost 6 bases, and 10 bases had no gene match. The CDR3 DNA sequence: TGTGCCAGCAGGATTCTGGCAGGGGGGAATGGCTACACCTTC. Protein product: CASRILAGGNGYTF.

The CDR3 nucleotides read TGTGCCAGCAGCTTGGTGGCAGGGGTTGCCTATGGCTACACCTTC. This gives the protein CASSLVAGVAYGYTF. The gene calls are TRBV5-6 and TRBJ1-2; D might be TRBD1 (6 bases). Germline-derived CDR1 and CDR2 are SGHDT and YYEEEE. The V and J ends lost 0 bases and 4 bases respectively, with 13 bases between them. The CDR3 runs to 15 residues.